This passage covers 29 T cell receptor beta chains from one sample sequenced in a study of blood T cell repertoires in COVID-19. Sequencing used immunoSEQ multiplex PCR; TCRdb keeps in-frame clones, though not all of them. The top ten hold around 2.3% of the sample, which has approximately 280,000 clones, about 85% seen once. Sequencing used PBMCs or T cells enriched from blood (not recorded which). The source of these receptors is a woman aged 50 to 60 who had recovered from COVID-19.

This clone came up a few times. The J gene is TRBJ1-1, the V gene TRBV30, with D maybe TRBD1 (6 bases). The V gene's germline CDR1 is GTSNPN and CDR2 SVGIG (reference sequence). This CDR3 has 17 residues. V lost 1 base, J lost 0 bases, and 18 bases lay in between. CDR3 DNA: TGTGCCTGGAGTGCGGGCTTCAGGGGCCCAATGAACACTGAAGCTTTCTTT. Translating it yields CAWSAGFRGPMNTEAFF.

This clone was counted only a few times. The V gene is TRBV18, the J gene TRBJ1-1; D gene uncertain. Trimming left V 6 bases short and J 1 base short, with 12 bases between. Germline CDR1 reads KGHSH; CDR2 reads LQKENI. The length of the CDR3 is 14 residues. CDR3 nucleotides: TGTGCCAGCTCGCACACAGAGGGGAACACTGAAGCTTTCTTT. Translating it yields CASSHTEGNTEAFF. The variable domain in full, with the rest retrieved from reference TRBV18 and TRBJ1-1, is NAGVMQNPRHLVRRRGQEARLRCSPMKGHSHVYWYRQLPEEGLKFMVYLQKENIIDESGMPKERFSAEFPKEGPSILRIQQVVRGDSAAYFCASSHTEGNTEAFFGQGTRLTVV.

The chain joins TRBV27 to TRBJ2-7; TRBD1 agrees at 10 bases. V shed 8 bases and J 3 bases; nucleotides not matched to a gene: 10. This CDR3 is built from 15 residues. The germline V gene has CDR1 MNHEY and CDR2 SMNVEV (reference sequence). The CDR3 reads CASATRTGGNYEQYF. CDR3 in DNA: TGTGCCAGCGCTACTAGGACAGGGGGAAACTACGAGCAGTACTTC.

J is TRBJ2-2 and V is TRBV5-4, with TRBD1 as a possible D gene (6 bases). Germline CDR1 is SGHNT and CDR2 is YYREEE (reference sequence). This CDR3 has 15 residues. With 2 bases removed from V and 1 base from J, the gap between germline ends came to 9 bases. The DNA for the CDR3 is TGTGCCAGCAGCTTCGGGACACAGAACACCGGGGAGCTGTTTTTT. Translated: CASSFGTQNTGELFF.

The V and J genes are TRBV7-9 and TRBJ1-2; unclear D gene. Germline CDR1 and CDR2: SEHNR and FQNEAQ (reference sequence). V was trimmed by 2 bases and J by 0 bases, leaving 10 bases between them. There are 15 residues in the CDR3. The CDR3 here is CASSLILSSNYGYTF. CDR3 DNA: TGTGCCAGCAGCTTAATTTTATCCTCTAACTATGGCTACACCTTC.

The rearrangement joins TRBV7-8 to TRBJ1-1, with a weak D call TRBD1 (6 bases). The CDR3 runs to 14 residues. Per germline, CDR1 SGHVS and CDR2 FQNEAQ. The V end lost 4 bases, the J end lost 5 bases, and 14 bases lay between the germline ends. CDR3 nucleotides: TGTGCCAGCAGCTCAACAGGGAGAGGGACTGAAGCTTTCTTT. Its translation: CASSSTGRGTEAFF.

V usage is TRBV7-9 and J usage is TRBJ2-7; no clear D gene. The V gene lost 5 bases and the J gene lost 3 bases, with 8 bases spanning the gap. The CDR3 has 12 residues. CDR1 and CDR2 from the germline V gene are SEHNR and FQNEAQ (reference sequence). CDR3 DNA: TGTGCCAGCAGCCCGACTGGCTACGAGCAGTACTTC. Translation: CASSPTGYEQYF.

The genes are TRBV5-1 and TRBJ1-4; 7 nucleotides align to TRBD1. The trim removed 3 bases at V and 7 bases at J, leaving 9 bases unmatched. The CDR3 has 15 amino acids. Germline lookup yields CDR1 SGHRS and CDR2 YFSETQ. CDR3 DNA: TGCGCCAGCAGCTCACGACAGGGCTCGGGTGAAAAACTGTTTTTT. This translates into CASSSRQGSGEKLFF.

V gene TRBV12-3 or TRBV12-4 combines with J gene TRBJ1-1; 7 bases match TRBD1. The CDR3 is made up of 13 amino acids. Trimming removed 6 bases from V and 0 bases from J; junction bases left unmatched: 1. In DNA form, the CDR3 reads TGTGCCAGCAGCCAGGGGGTGAACACTGAAGCTTTCTTT. Its translation is CASSQGVNTEAFF.

The rearrangement uses TRBV18 and TRBJ1-2; D not resolved. Germline CDR1 KGHSH, CDR2 LQKENI. V lost 3 bases and J lost 6, with 5 bases in between. The CDR3 spans 11 residues. In nucleotides, the CDR3 is TGTGCCAGCTCACCGCAGGATGGCTACACCTTC. This sequence encodes CASSPQDGYTF.

This chain links TRBV21-1 with TRBJ1-6; the table's D call, TRBD1, has no DNA check behind it. TRBV21-1 has pseudogene status. The CDR3 spans 16 residues. DNA of the CDR3: TGTGCCAGCAGCCTAACTGGGGACAGGGCCCATTCACCCCTCCACTTT. Encoded protein: CASSLTGDRAHSPLHF.

A few counts support this clone. J is TRBJ1-3 and V is TRBV28; 7 positions agree with TRBD1. CDR1 and CDR2 from the germline V gene are MDHEN and SYDVKM. With 6 bases clipped from V and 0 bases from J, the junction kept 2 bases outside the gene matches. This CDR3 spans 14 amino acids. The DNA of the CDR3 is TGTGCCAGCAGGGACAGGATCTCTGGAAACACCATATATTTT. Translated, it gives CASRDRISGNTIYF.

This sequence joins TRBV2 and TRBJ1-2, with D perhaps matching TRBD1 (6 bases). The CDR3 loop spans 14 amino acids. Deletions cut 0 bases from V and 8 bases from J, with 13 bases between. Germline V gives CDR1 SNHLY, CDR2 FYNNEI. The CDR3 loop reads CASSEAGGRGGYTF. The CDR3 DNA sequence: TGTGCCAGCAGTGAAGCGGGGGGGCGAGGGGGCTACACCTTC. Supplemented by reference TRBV2 and TRBJ1-2, the full variable domain reads EPEVTQTPSHQVTQMGQEVILRCVPISNHLYFYWYRQILGQKVEFLVSFYNNEISEKSEIFDDQFSVERPDGSNFTLKIRSTKLEDSAMYFCASSEAGGRGGYTFGSGTRLTVV.

The V gene is TRBV9, the J gene TRBJ2-1, with a tentative D call TRBD2 (5 bases). CDR1 SGDLS and CDR2 YYNGEE come from the germline V gene. V was clipped by 4 bases and J by 7 bases, with 18 bases between them. The CDR3 contains 15 residues. The DNA of the CDR3 is TGTGCCAGCAGCCCGTTCGGGGTTGCTTGGAATGAGCAGTTCTTC. Translating it yields CASSPFGVAWNEQFF.

The chain links TRBV5-1 to TRBJ1-2; the match to TRBD1 covers 8 bases. The length of the CDR3 is 17 residues. V trimming: 0 bases; J trimming: 0 bases; junction bases outside the gene matches: 7. Germline V gives CDR1 SGHRS, CDR2 YFSETQ. In DNA, the CDR3 is TGCGCCAGCAGCTTGGGGGGACAGGCTAGTGCTAACTATGGCTACACCTTC. Translated: CASSLGGQASANYGYTF. Variable domain in full (rest from reference TRBV5-1 and TRBJ1-2): KAGVTQTPRYLIKTRGQQVTLSCSPISGHRSVSWYQQTPGQGLQFLFEYFSETQRNKGNFPGRFSGRQFSNSRSEMNVSTLELGDSALYLCASSLGGQASANYGYTFGSGTRLTVV.

The DNA for the CDR3 is TGTGCCAGCAGCCGACAGACCAATCAGCCCCAGCATTTT. This encodes CASSRQTNQPQHF. The rearrangement links TRBV7-2 to TRBJ1-5, with TRBD1 as a possible D gene (5 bases). Germline CDR1 SGHTA, CDR2 FQGNSA. The V gene lost 5 bases and the J gene lost 3 bases, with 8 bases spanning the gap. The CDR3 runs 13 residues.

The V gene is TRBV6-5, the J gene TRBJ1-5; D unclear. The V end lost 0 bases, the J end lost 4 bases, and 13 bases lay between the germline ends. CDR3 length: 16 residues. The germline V gene has CDR1 MNHEY and CDR2 SVGAGI. The CDR3 reads CASSYSHTTGNQPQHF. CDR3 DNA sequence: TGTGCCAGCAGTTACTCACACACCACGGGGAATCAGCCCCAGCATTTT.

The chain links TRBV27 to TRBJ1-2; D perhaps matches TRBD1 (6 bases). In germline, CDR1 is MNHEY, CDR2 SMNVEV (reference sequence). The CDR3 is made up of 16 amino acids. Trimming cost V 5 bases and J 4 bases, with 20 bases left between them. The CDR3 coding sequence is TGTGCCAGCAGTGGGACATCTCAGTTAGGCGTCTATGGCTACACCTTC. Translation: CASSGTSQLGVYGYTF.

The rearrangement uses TRBV18 and TRBJ1-5; 7 nucleotides match TRBD1. V dropped 2 bases and J dropped 3; count of bases not matched to a gene: 1. The CDR3 is 14 amino acids. Per the germline V gene, CDR1 is KGHSH and CDR2 is LQKENI. The CDR3 sequence: CASSPTGDNQPQHF. The CDR3 DNA sequence: TGTGCCAGCTCACCAACAGGGGACAATCAGCCCCAGCATTTT.

This clone is a singleton in its sample. V gene TRBV5-4 combines with J gene TRBJ1-4, with 11 bases lining up with TRBD1. The V gene's germline CDR1 is SGHNT and CDR2 YYREEE (reference sequence). The CDR3 sequence is 14 residues long. V shed 4 bases and J 7 bases; nucleotides not matched to a gene: 3. For the CDR3, the DNA is TGTGCCAGCAGCACGGGACAGGGGGGTGAAAAACTGTTTTTT. As protein: CASSTGQGGEKLFF.

This clone has only a few counts. The gene calls are TRBV18 and TRBJ2-3; D is perhaps TRBD1 (5 bases). Germline V gene lookup returns CDR1 KGHSH and CDR2 LQKENI. This CDR3 is 13 amino acids long. Trimming cost V 4 bases and J 2 bases, with 7 bases left between them. For the CDR3, the DNA is TGTGCCAGCTCACAGGGGAACACAGATACGCAGTATTTT. Its translation: CASSQGNTDTQYF.

The V and J genes are TRBV7-8 and TRBJ2-1, with 10 bases identical to TRBD2. With V trimmed by 5 bases and J by 0 bases, 4 bases remained unmatched. This CDR3 contains 16 residues. Per the germline V gene, CDR1 is SGHVS and CDR2 is FQNEAQ. DNA for the CDR3: TGTGCCAGCAGCCCCCGACTAGCGGGCTCCTACAATGAGCAGTTCTTC. Residues: CASSPRLAGSYNEQFF.

The chain uses TRBV5-5 and TRBJ1-2; D may be TRBD1 (5 bases). The germline V gene encodes CDR1 SGHKS and CDR2 YYEKEE (reference sequence). V lost 4 bases and J lost 0, with 13 bases in between. The CDR3 covers 15 residues. The CDR3 loop reads CASSPRPGTNYGYTF. CDR3 in DNA: TGTGCCAGCAGCCCCAGGCCAGGGACTAACTATGGCTACACCTTC. The whole variable domain, filled in from reference TRBV5-5 and TRBJ1-2, reads DAGVTQSPTHLIKTRGQQVTLRCSPISGHKSVSWYQQVLGQGPQFIFQYYEKEERGRGNFPDRFSARQFPNYSSELNVNALLLGDSALYLCASSPRPGTNYGYTFGSGTRLTVV.

CDR3 sequence (DNA): TGTGCCAGCAGCCCCGGCGCGGGAGGCTCGTTCGAGCAGTACTTC. Translating gives CASSPGAGGSFEQYF. This rearrangement joins TRBV11-2 to TRBJ2-7, with 8 positions matching TRBD2. V gave up 5 bases and J gave up 6 bases; unmatched junction bases: 12. The CDR3 consists of 15 residues. Germline V gives CDR1 SGHAT, CDR2 FQNNGV.

The V call is TRBV25-1, the J call TRBJ1-6; tentative D call: TRBD1 (6 bases). The CDR3 runs 15 residues. Trimming removed 9 bases from V and 8 bases from J, with 20 bases in between. Germline V gives CDR1 MGHDK, CDR2 SYGVNS. The CDR3 sequence is CASMDRSLWDSPLHF. As DNA, the CDR3 is TGTGCCAGTATGGACAGATCCTTATGGGATTCACCCCTCCACTTT. The full variable domain, its missing parts supplied by reference TRBV25-1 and TRBJ1-6, is EADIYQTPRYLVIGTGKKITLECSQTMGHDKMYWYQQDPGMELHLIHYSYGVNSTEKGDLSSESTVSRIRTEHFPLTLESARPSHTSQYLCASMDRSLWDSPLHFGNGTRLTVT.

The V gene is TRBV30, the J gene TRBJ2-5; weak D call: TRBD1 (5 bases). V was cut by 4 bases and J by 1 base, with 7 bases left in between. The germline V gene has CDR1 GTSNPN and CDR2 SVGIG (reference sequence). This CDR3 spans 12 amino acids. CDR3 sequence: CAWTGSQETQYF. In nucleotides, the CDR3 is TGTGCCTGGACAGGGTCCCAAGAGACCCAGTACTTC.

The V call is TRBV2, the J call TRBJ2-7; a possible D gene is TRBD2 (7 bases). The CDR3 has 12 amino acids. The V and J ends lost 7 bases and 6 bases respectively, with 13 bases between them. Germline loops: CDR1 SNHLY, CDR2 FYNNEI. Here the CDR3 DNA reads TGTGCCAGCACGGGGGGCTCCGTCGAGCAGTACTTC. Translation gives CASTGGSVEQYF.

The count of this clone is one. The rearrangement joins TRBV28 to TRBJ2-7, with TRBD2 as a possible D gene (5 bases). CDR1 is MDHEN, CDR2 SYDVKM, per germline. CDR3 length: 14 residues. V shed 5 bases and J shed 5 bases, with 16 bases lying between them. CDR3: CASSPFRTAHEQYF. The CDR3 DNA reads as TGTGCCAGCAGTCCGTTCAGGACTGCGCACGAGCAGTACTTC.

The chain uses TRBV5-1 and TRBJ2-3, with 7 nucleotides matching TRBD1. The J segment lost 2 bases and the V segment lost 4 bases, leaving 7 bases of the junction unmatched. Germline values: CDR1 SGHRS, CDR2 YFSETQ. The CDR3 spans 15 residues. The CDR3 bases are TGCGCCAGCAGCACCTCAGACAGGGTCACAGATACGCAGTATTTT. Encoded protein: CASSTSDRVTDTQYF.